These 26 T cell receptor beta chains were all obtained from the same sample, sequenced in a study of T cell responses to AZD1222 COVID-19 vaccine. Data came from immunoSEQ multiplex PCR; TCRdb stores just in-frame clones and leaves some out. The top ten clones hold about 8% of a sample with about 110,000 clones, over 80% of them seen once. Sequenced here: peripheral blood, sampled 28 days after the second AZD1222 dose. Source of these receptors: an adult who received the AZD1222 COVID-19 vaccine.

The rearrangement joins TRBV2 to TRBJ2-2; 7 bases agree with TRBD1. Germline assignment: CDR1 SNHLY and CDR2 FYNNEI. This CDR3 is 13 amino acids long. With 9 bases clipped from V and 5 bases from J, the junction kept 6 bases outside the gene matches. CDR3 nucleotide sequence: TGTGCCAGTTACAGGGGTTGGACCGGGGAGCTGTTTTTT. This gives the protein CASYRGWTGELFF.

The CDR3 loop is CASSLAAGHTEAFF. Written as DNA, the CDR3 is TGTGCCAGCAGCTTAGCAGCAGGGCACACTGAAGCTTTCTTT. This chain uses TRBV7-2 with TRBJ1-1; D is perhaps TRBD1 (5 bases). This CDR3 has 14 amino acids. Germline lookup yields CDR1 SGHTA and CDR2 FQGNSA. Trimming shortened V by 0 bases and J by 3 bases, and 8 bases separated the two germline ends.

The chain couples TRBV28 to TRBJ2-1; 16 positions agree with TRBD2. CDR3 length equals 17 residues. Germline lookup yields CDR1 MDHEN and CDR2 SYDVKM. Trimming at V came to 10 bases and at J to 6 bases, leaving 12 bases not matched to a gene. The CDR3 loop reads CATSGLAGGRGVNEQFF. CDR3 coding DNA: TGTGCCACCTCGGGACTAGCGGGAGGGAGAGGGGTCAATGAGCAGTTCTTC.

This clone showed up just once. The rearrangement joins TRBV4-1 to TRBJ2-1; D is perhaps TRBD1 (7 bases). Trimming left V 2 bases short and J 4 bases short, with 24 bases between. The CDR3 runs to 19 residues. The germline gives CDR1 MGHRA, CDR2 YSYEKL. CDR3 DNA sequence: TGCGCCAGCAGCCAACCCTCCGGGTCCAGGGGGGCCGAGTACAATGAGCAGTTCTTC. Amino acids: CASSQPSGSRGAEYNEQFF.

V usage is TRBV7-2 and J usage is TRBJ1-2, with D possibly TRBD1 on 5 matching bases. The V and J ends lost 0 bases and 8 bases respectively, with 16 bases between them. CDR1 SGHTA and CDR2 FQGNSA come from the germline V gene. This CDR3 is 15 amino acids long. CDR3 coding DNA: TGTGCCAGCAGCTTAGCTGTTGCCAGGGAAAGAGGCTACACCTTC. This gives the protein CASSLAVARERGYTF. The variable domain in full, completed from reference TRBV7-2 and TRBJ1-2, reads GAGVSQSPSNKVTEKGKDVELRCDPISGHTALYWYRQSLGQGLEFLIYFQGNSAPDKSGLPSDRFSAERTGGSVSTLTIQRTQQEDSAVYLCASSLAVARERGYTFGSGTRLTVV.

This sequence joins TRBV6-1 and TRBJ2-7, with D perhaps matching TRBD1 or TRBD2 (5 bases each). V lost 4 bases and J 0 bases, leaving 13 bases between the germline ends. The CDR3 length is 15 residues. The V gene's germline CDR1 is MNHNS and CDR2 SASEGT. This CDR3 is CASSAARDGSYEQYF. The DNA of the CDR3 is TGTGCCAGCAGTGCAGCCCGGGACGGCTCCTACGAGCAGTACTTC.

This sequence joins TRBV5-1 and TRBJ1-2; TRBD1 matches 12 bases. Per germline, CDR1 SGHRS and CDR2 YFSETQ. The J segment lost 3 bases and the V segment lost 4 bases, leaving 4 bases of the junction unmatched. CDR3 size: 15 residues. The chain's CDR3 is CASSPGQGADYGYTF. The CDR3 coding sequence is TGCGCCAGCAGCCCGGGACAGGGGGCTGACTATGGCTACACCTTC.

The chain uses TRBV19 and TRBJ1-5; 8 positions agree with TRBD1. CDR1 and CDR2 (germline): LNHDA, SQIVND (reference sequence). Losses at the gene ends were 7 bases for V and 7 bases for J; bases not matched to a gene: 12. The CDR3 extends over 15 amino acids. The CDR3 sequence: CASIGTGGEEQPQHF. The CDR3 DNA reads TGTGCCAGTATAGGAACAGGGGGTGAGGAGCAGCCCCAGCATTTT.

The chain carries TRBV2 and TRBJ2-7, with TRBD2 identical over 7 bases. V lost 1 base, J lost 3 bases, and 9 bases stayed unmatched. Per the germline V gene, CDR1 is SNHLY and CDR2 is FYNNEI. The length of the CDR3 is 16 residues. CDR3 amino acids: CASSEDFAGVSYEQYF. The CDR3 region has the DNA TGTGCCAGCAGTGAAGACTTCGCGGGAGTCAGCTACGAGCAGTACTTC.

This sequence joins TRBV12-3 or TRBV12-4 and TRBJ1-4; D uncertain. The CDR3 is 13 amino acids. Trimming cost V 4 bases and J 5 bases, with 8 bases left between them. The chain's CDR3 is CASSWQENEKLFF. In DNA, the CDR3 is TGTGCCAGCAGTTGGCAGGAGAATGAAAAACTGTTTTTT.

Only a few counts were recorded for this clone. The chain couples TRBV11-2 to TRBJ1-2; maybe TRBD1 (6 bases). V was clipped by 3 bases and J by 8 bases, with 16 bases between them. This CDR3 contains 14 residues. Germline lookup yields CDR1 SGHAT and CDR2 FQNNGV. The CDR3 sequence: CASSFRGRGYGYTF. The CDR3 DNA follows: TGTGCCAGCAGCTTTCGGGGGCGAGGGTACGGCTACACCTTC.

V gene TRBV12-5 combines with J gene TRBJ1-2; tentative D call: TRBD1 (5 bases). CDR1 LGHNT and CDR2 FRNRAP come from the germline V gene. CDR3 length: 11 amino acids. V shed 4 bases and J shed 5 bases, with 5 bases lying between them. This chain's CDR3 is CASGSGYGYTF. The CDR3 DNA sequence: TGTGCTAGTGGTTCAGGGTATGGCTACACCTTC.

This clone was seen just once. The V and J genes are TRBV6-4 and TRBJ2-3; 9 bases agree with TRBD1. Germline values: CDR1 MRHNA, CDR2 SNTAGT. This CDR3 is 16 amino acids long. Losses at the gene ends were 3 bases for V and 2 bases for J; bases not matched to a gene: 6. The CDR3 DNA sequence: TGTGCCAGCAGTGAAGACAGGGGGGTATCCACAGATACGCAGTATTTT. Protein: CASSEDRGVSTDTQYF.

The chain employs TRBV7-9 and TRBJ1-6; D is unresolved. Germline CDR1 and CDR2: SEHNR and FQNEAQ (reference sequence). Trimming stripped 5 bases from V and 4 bases from J, with 12 bases between. The CDR3 totals 15 residues. This CDR3 is CASSPYSIYNSPLHF. The CDR3 DNA follows: TGTGCCAGCAGCCCGTACAGTATATATAATTCACCCCTCCACTTT.

The J gene is TRBJ2-7, the V gene TRBV14; no firm D call. The CDR3 covers 12 residues. V gave up 1 base and J gave up 7 bases, with 8 bases separating them. Germline CDR1 reads SGHDN; CDR2 reads FVKESK. The CDR3 reads CASSQGLGEQYF. For the CDR3, the DNA is TGTGCCAGCAGCCAAGGCCTCGGGGAGCAGTACTTC. Variable domain in full (rest from reference TRBV14 and TRBJ2-7): EAGVTQFPSHSVIEKGQTVTLRCDPISGHDNLYWYRRVMGKEIKFLLHFVKESKQDESGMPNNRFLAERTGGTYSTLKVQPAELEDSGVYFCASSQGLGEQYFGPGTRLTVT.

This chain joins TRBV28 and TRBJ2-4, with 8 nucleotides matching TRBD2. This CDR3 has 16 residues. In germline, CDR1 is MDHEN, CDR2 SYDVKM. V shed 6 bases, J shed 8 bases, and the junction held 15 bases outside the gene matches. In DNA form, the CDR3 reads TGTGCCAGCAGCCCGCGGGGAGTCCAGCGGGGGTACATTCAGTACTTC. It is translated as CASSPRGVQRGYIQYF.

The V call is TRBV5-8, the J call TRBJ1-5; D remains ambiguous. CDR3 length equals 11 residues. Trimming cost V 0 bases and J 5 bases, with 0 bases left between them. Germline lookup yields CDR1 SGHTS and CDR2 YDEGEE. DNA of the CDR3: TGTGCCAGCAGCTTGGATCAGCCCCAGCATTTT. It yields the protein CASSLDQPQHF.

V and J are TRBV24-1 and TRBJ2-2; D call uncertain. Germline lookup yields CDR1 KGHDR and CDR2 SFDVKD. This CDR3 is 16 amino acids long. The germline V and J ends were trimmed by 4 bases and 4 bases, with 15 bases remaining between them. In nucleotides, the CDR3 is TGTGCCACCAGTGAGACCGACCTGGCGGCCACCGGGGAGCTGTTTTTT. It specifies CATSETDLAATGELFF.

This clone came up once. The chain is built from TRBV7-2 and TRBJ2-3; 8 bases are shared with TRBD1. This CDR3 is built from 14 residues. J lost 0 bases, V lost 4 bases, and 0 bases had no gene match. Per germline, CDR1 SGHTA and CDR2 FQGNSA. CDR3 amino acids: CASSWDRSTDTQYF. CDR3 DNA sequence: TGTGCCAGCAGCTGGGACAGGAGCACAGATACGCAGTATTTT.

V and J are TRBV9 and TRBJ1-4; no reliable D call. Trimming took 0 bases from V and 3 from J, leaving 9 bases between them. Germline V gene data show CDR1 as SGDLS and CDR2 as YYNGEE. The length of the CDR3 is 15 residues. Here the CDR3 DNA reads TGTGCCAGCAGCGTAGGCCAGGTTTCTAATGAAAAACTGTTTTTT. It yields the protein CASSVGQVSNEKLFF.

V usage is TRBV27 and J usage is TRBJ2-3, with 12 bases lining up with TRBD2. This CDR3 spans 19 amino acids. The V and J ends lost 3 bases and 6 bases, in that order; junction bases with no gene match: 16. The germline V gene has CDR1 MNHEY and CDR2 SMNVEV (reference sequence). The CDR3 DNA reads TGTGCCAGCAGTTTCTACCTACCTTTTGCTACTAGCGGGGGGGATACGCAGTATTTT. It specifies CASSFYLPFATSGGDTQYF.

The chain carries TRBV18 and TRBJ2-1; D is possibly TRBD1 (6 bases). The germline gives CDR1 KGHSH, CDR2 LQKENI. This CDR3 is 15 amino acids long. Trimming pared 2 bases from V and 9 bases from J, leaving 17 bases between. The CDR3 region is CASSPTRDGTTEQFF. The CDR3 DNA reads as TGTGCCAGCTCACCAACCAGGGACGGGACAACTGAGCAGTTCTTC.

This chain joins TRBV7-9 and TRBJ2-2; TRBD2 matches 11 bases. The CDR3 is 15 residues long. Germline values: CDR1 SEHNR, CDR2 FQNEAQ (reference sequence). J lost 1 base, V lost 7 bases, and 2 bases had no gene match. CDR3 DNA sequence: TGTGCCAGCACCCTAGCGGGGGGGAACACCGGGGAGCTGTTTTTT. Translating it yields CASTLAGGNTGELFF.

The count of this clone is one. The rearrangement joins TRBV5-8 to TRBJ2-7; D is possibly TRBD1 (7 bases). This CDR3 is built from 16 residues. Per the germline V gene, CDR1 is SGHTS and CDR2 is YDEGEE. Trimming shortened V by 1 base and J by 6 bases, and 20 bases separated the two germline ends. CDR3 protein: CASSLWPAAGGTEQYF. In DNA form, the CDR3 reads TGTGCCAGCAGCTTGTGGCCAGCGGCAGGGGGGACCGAGCAGTACTTC. Based on the CDR3 plus reference TRBV5-8 and TRBJ2-7, the full variable domain is EAGVTQSPTHLIKTRGQQATLRCSPISGHTSVYWYQQALGLGLQFLLWYDEGEERNRGNFPPRFSGRQFPNYSSELNVNALELEDSALYLCASSLWPAAGGTEQYFGPGTRLTVT.

This clone has only a few counts. The V call is TRBV5-4, the J call TRBJ2-7, with 7 bases aligning to TRBD1. Germline-derived CDR1 and CDR2 are SGHNT and YYREEE (reference sequence). The V and J ends lost 7 bases and 0 bases, in that order; junction bases with no gene match: 7. The CDR3 sequence is 14 residues long. The CDR3: CASSGGQDSYEQYF. The CDR3 coding sequence is TGTGCCAGCTCCGGCGGACAGGACTCCTACGAGCAGTACTTC.

The gene calls are TRBV11-2 and TRBJ2-1; 10 nucleotides line up with TRBD1. The germline CDR1 and CDR2 sequences are SGHAT and FQNNGV. The ends lost 5 bases at V and 8 bases at J; junction bases unmatched: 12. This CDR3 comprises 16 residues. CDR3 residues: CASSLLEDRGADEQFF. CDR3 coding DNA: TGTGCCAGCAGCCTCCTTGAGGACAGGGGGGCGGATGAGCAGTTCTTC.